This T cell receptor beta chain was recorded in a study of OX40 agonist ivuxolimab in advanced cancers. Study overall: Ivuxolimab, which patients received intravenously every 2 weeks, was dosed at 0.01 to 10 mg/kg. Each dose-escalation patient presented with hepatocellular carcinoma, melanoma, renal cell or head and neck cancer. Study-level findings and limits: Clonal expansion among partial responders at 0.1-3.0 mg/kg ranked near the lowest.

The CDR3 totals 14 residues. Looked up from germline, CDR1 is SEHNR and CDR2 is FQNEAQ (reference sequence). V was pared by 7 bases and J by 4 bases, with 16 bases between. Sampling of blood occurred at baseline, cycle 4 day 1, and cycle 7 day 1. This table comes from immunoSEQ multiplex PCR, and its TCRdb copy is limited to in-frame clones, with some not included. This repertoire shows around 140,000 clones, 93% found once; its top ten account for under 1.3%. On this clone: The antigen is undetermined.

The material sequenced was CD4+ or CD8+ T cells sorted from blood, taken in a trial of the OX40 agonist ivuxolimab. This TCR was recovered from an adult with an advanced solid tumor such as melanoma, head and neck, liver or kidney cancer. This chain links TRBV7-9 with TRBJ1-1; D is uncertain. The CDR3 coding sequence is TGTGCCAGCACCCTACGGGATGTGAGCACTGAAGCTTTCTTT. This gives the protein CASTLRDVSTEAFF.